Below are 29 T cell receptor beta chains sequenced from a single sample in a study of technical replicates of blood from a handful of donors. Measured with immunoSEQ multiplex PCR; TCRdb has only the in-frame clones, and not every one. The repertoire holds more than 65,000 clones, with over 70% as singletons. The sample consisted of PBMCs. The receptors originated from a human donor in good health. Some clones in this sample may be carry-over from other donors' samples.

The V and J genes are TRBV18 and TRBJ2-5; the D gene is possibly TRBD1 (5 bases). The ends were cut back, 5 bases at V and 5 bases at J, with 15 bases in the middle. The germline V gene has CDR1 KGHSH and CDR2 LQKENI. The CDR3 length is 14 residues. CDR3 DNA: TGTGCCAGCTCAACCCAGGGCCCGAGGGAGACCCAGTACTTC. It translates to CASSTQGPRETQYF.

The V gene is TRBV6-5, the J gene TRBJ2-1; 9 bases align to TRBD2. The CDR3 runs to 14 residues. Per the germline V gene, CDR1 is MNHEY and CDR2 is SVGAGI. J gave up 4 bases and V 7 bases, and 5 bases lay outside the gene matches. The CDR3 DNA is TGTGCCAGCAAAGAGCGGGGGGAATACAATGAGCAGTTCTTC. Translating gives CASKERGEYNEQFF.

The chain recombines TRBV18 with TRBJ2-2; 7 bases line up with TRBD2. The CDR3 has 15 amino acids. Trimming cost V 3 bases and J 6 bases; bases outside gene matches: 7. Germline V gene data show CDR1 as KGHSH and CDR2 as LQKENI. The chain's CDR3 is CASSPIAGSAGELFF. The CDR3 DNA sequence: TGTGCCAGCTCACCGATAGCGGGTTCTGCCGGGGAGCTGTTTTTT.

This clone came up once. The chain has TRBV6-5 and TRBJ2-1, with TRBD2 identical over 13 bases. Unmatched junction bases numbered 8, after V lost 6 bases and J lost 9 bases. The CDR3 totals 15 residues. In germline, CDR1 is MNHEY, CDR2 SVGAGI. CDR3 sequence reads: CASRPTSGGQGEQFF. The CDR3 nucleotides are TGTGCCAGCAGACCGACTAGCGGGGGGCAGGGTGAGCAGTTCTTC.

The chain uses TRBV4-3 and TRBJ2-4, with 15 nucleotides matching TRBD2. Trimming took 4 bases from V and 4 from J; bases not matched to a gene: 5. In germline, CDR1 is LGHNA, CDR2 YSLEER. The CDR3 sequence is 17 residues long. CDR3 in amino acids: CASSLGTSGGPKNIQYF. CDR3 bases: TGCGCCAGCAGCCTAGGGACTAGCGGGGGGCCTAAAAACATTCAGTACTTC.

The V and J genes are TRBV19 and TRBJ1-2; D may be TRBD1 (5 bases). CDR3 length: 15 residues. In germline, CDR1 is LNHDA, CDR2 SQIVND (reference sequence). Between the trimmed V and J ends, which lost 5 bases and 7 bases, there was a span of 20 bases. CDR3 DNA: TGTGCCAGTAGTTCGCCACGGGACTCGGGCTTTGGCTACACCTTC. This gives the protein CASSSPRDSGFGYTF. Supplemented by reference TRBV19 and TRBJ1-2, the full variable domain reads DGGITQSPKYLFRKEGQNVTLSCEQNLNHDAMYWYRQDPGQGLRLIYYSQIVNDFQKGDIAEGYSVSREKKESFPLTVTSAQKNPTAFYLCASSSPRDSGFGYTFGSGTRLTVV.

The J gene is TRBJ1-2, the V gene TRBV7-9; D is undetermined. In germline, CDR1 is SEHNR, CDR2 FQNEAQ (reference sequence). This CDR3 contains 16 residues. V was pared by 5 bases and J by 0 bases, with 16 bases between. CDR3 DNA sequence: TGTGCCAGCAGCCCTCTTCGGAGTTCCCCTAACTATGGCTACACCTTC. Translating gives CASSPLRSSPNYGYTF.

The rearrangement uses TRBV4-1 and TRBJ2-5; 16 bases are shared with TRBD2. Per the germline V gene, CDR1 is MGHRA and CDR2 is YSYEKL. V lost 2 bases to trimming and J lost 5 bases; unmatched junction nucleotides: 11. The CDR3 spans 19 residues. The CDR3 DNA follows: TGCGCCAGCAGCCAATACACCGGGACTAGCGGGGGGGCCTTGGAGACCCAGTACTTC. Its translation is CASSQYTGTSGGALETQYF.

Concerning this clone: The junction does not match germline at one end; this may be a read error. This chain connects TRBV7-9 to TRBJ2-1; weak D call: TRBD1 (5 bases). CDR3 length: 14 residues. Germline V CDR1 and CDR2: SEHNR, FQNEAQ (reference sequence). The CDR3 DNA reads as TGTGCCAGCAGCTTACTTGAGCAGGGCAATAAGCAGTTCTTC. Amino acids: CASSLLEQGNKQFF.

The chain recombines TRBV19 with TRBJ1-1, with 7 bases matching TRBD1. This CDR3 has 14 residues. Trimming at V came to 7 bases and at J to 4 bases, leaving 9 bases not matched to a gene. The germline gives CDR1 LNHDA, CDR2 SQIVND (reference sequence). Here the CDR3 DNA reads TGTGCCAGTATCCGTGGGACAGCCATCACTGAAGCTTTCTTT. This translates into CASIRGTAITEAFF.

The gene calls are TRBV2 and TRBJ2-3; no reliable D call. Looked up from germline, CDR1 is SNHLY and CDR2 is FYNNEI. This CDR3 comprises 12 residues. Trimming removed 6 bases from V and 6 bases from J, with 10 bases in between. This CDR3 reads CASSPWADTQYF. CDR3 bases: TGTGCCAGCAGCCCATGGGCCGATACGCAGTATTTT.

The genes are TRBV13 and TRBJ2-3; 14 positions agree with TRBD2. The CDR3 has 14 residues. J was trimmed by 4 bases and V by 10 bases; bases with no gene match: 4. Germline V gene data show CDR1 as PRHDT and CDR2 as FYEKMQ (reference sequence). The CDR3 DNA reads TGTGCCACCGGGACTAGCGGGGGATCAGATACGCAGTATTTT. Residues: CATGTSGGSDTQYF.

The V and J genes are TRBV29-1 and TRBJ1-2; no firm D call. Germline CDR1 SQVTM, CDR2 ANQGSEA. The V gene lost 4 bases and the J gene lost 8 bases, with 17 bases spanning the gap. This CDR3 spans 13 amino acids. The CDR3 region has the DNA TGCAGCGTTGGGCCCGAGGGTGTTCAAGGCTACACCTTC. Its translation is CSVGPEGVQGYTF.

The chain joins TRBV7-2 to TRBJ1-5; 9 bases are shared with TRBD1. Trimming took 0 bases from V and 7 from J; bases not matched to a gene: 7. CDR1 and CDR2 (germline): SGHTA, FQGNSA. The CDR3 length is 16 residues. CDR3 loop: CASSLALRDRDQPQHF. The CDR3 region has the DNA TGTGCCAGCAGCTTAGCCCTCCGGGACAGGGACCAGCCCCAGCATTTT.

V usage is TRBV7-2 and J usage is TRBJ2-7; 11 bases agree with TRBD2. The CDR3 runs 16 residues. Per germline, CDR1 SGHTA and CDR2 FQGNSA. The V segment lost 2 bases and the J segment 5 bases; nucleotides outside the gene matches: 8. This CDR3 is CASSLFGTSGRDEQYF. As DNA, the CDR3 is TGTGCCAGCAGCTTATTCGGGACTAGCGGCCGCGACGAGCAGTACTTC.

The chain couples TRBV12-5 to TRBJ2-3; TRBD1 aligns across 7 bases. CDR3 size: 15 residues. V dropped 4 bases and J dropped 0; count of bases not matched to a gene: 4. In germline, CDR1 is LGHNT, CDR2 FRNRAP. The CDR3 region has the DNA TGTGCTAGTGGTTGGGTGACAGGGAGCACAGATACGCAGTATTTT. It yields the protein CASGWVTGSTDTQYF.

V and J are TRBV27 and TRBJ2-7, with 10 bases lining up with TRBD1. V dropped 4 bases and J dropped 2; count of bases not matched to a gene: 11. Germline-derived CDR1 and CDR2 are MNHEY and SMNVEV (reference sequence). The CDR3 extends over 17 amino acids. CDR3 bases: TGTGCCAGCAGTTCAGATACCGGGACAGGGGTTACCTACGAGCAGTACTTC. Protein sequence: CASSSDTGTGVTYEQYF.

The gene calls are TRBV15 and TRBJ1-3; D gene uncertain. Deletions cut 0 bases from V and 4 bases from J, with 13 bases between. CDR1 is LNHNV and CDR2 is YYDKDF in the germline V gene (reference sequence). This CDR3 is built from 16 residues. The CDR3 coding sequence is TGTGCCACCAGCAGAGATTCGAGGGAAACGGGAAACACCATATATTTT. Translation: CATSRDSRETGNTIYF.

V gene TRBV7-8 combines with J gene TRBJ1-1; 7 bases fit TRBD1. This CDR3 is built from 13 residues. CDR1 SGHVS and CDR2 FQNEAQ come from the germline V gene. V gave up 5 bases and J gave up 10 bases; unmatched junction bases: 10. The DNA for the CDR3 is TGTGCCAGCAGCCCGACAGGGAGGTCGGGAGCTTTCTTT. This gives the protein CASSPTGRSGAFF.

This chain joins TRBV10-3 and TRBJ1-2; the match to TRBD1 covers 7 bases. The CDR3 spans 13 residues. V gave up 7 bases and J gave up 4 bases; unmatched junction bases: 6. Looked up from germline, CDR1 is ENHRY and CDR2 is SYGVKD. CDR3 residues: CAIKTGAPYGYTF. In nucleotides, the CDR3 is TGTGCCATCAAAACAGGGGCCCCCTATGGCTACACCTTC.

The chain has TRBV5-1 and TRBJ1-1; a possible D gene is TRBD1 (5 bases). Per the germline V gene, CDR1 is SGHRS and CDR2 is YFSETQ. Trimming shortened V by 6 bases and J by 0 bases, and 9 bases separated the two germline ends. The CDR3 consists of 13 residues. The CDR3 region is CASKQGMNTEAFF. CDR3 nucleotides: TGCGCCAGCAAGCAGGGAATGAACACTGAAGCTTTCTTT.

This chain links TRBV2 with TRBJ2-7, with TRBD1 matching 7 bases. Germline V gene lookup returns CDR1 SNHLY and CDR2 FYNNEI. The CDR3 is 14 residues long. The V gene end was trimmed by 6 bases and the J gene end by 4 bases; junction bases not matched to a gene: 9. CDR3 sequence: CASRERGGWYEQYF. In DNA, the CDR3 is TGTGCCAGCAGGGAGCGAGGGGGCTGGTACGAGCAGTACTTC.

This chain links TRBV2 with TRBJ1-5, with 9 bases matching TRBD1. This CDR3 contains 15 residues. Germline V gene lookup returns CDR1 SNHLY and CDR2 FYNNEI. After removal of 1 base from V and 9 bases from J, the junction contained 7 bases not matched to a gene. The CDR3 spells CASSEEQGAGGPQHF. Written as DNA, the CDR3 is TGTGCCAGCAGTGAAGAACAGGGGGCGGGTGGGCCCCAGCATTTT.

The chain is built from TRBV6-1 and TRBJ2-5; 11 bases agree with TRBD2. The CDR3 covers 15 residues. V trimming: 2 bases; J trimming: 4 bases; junction bases outside the gene matches: 3. The germline V gene encodes CDR1 MNHNS and CDR2 SASEGT. For the CDR3, the DNA is TGTGCCAGCAGTGAATTAGCGGGGGGGGCAGAGACCCAGTACTTC. It codes for CASSELAGGAETQYF.

The sample holds one count of this clone. J is TRBJ1-1 and V is TRBV18, with a tentative D call TRBD1 (5 bases). The CDR3 is 13 amino acids. Germline-derived CDR1 and CDR2 are KGHSH and LQKENI. The V and J ends lost 3 bases and 5 bases respectively, with 10 bases between them. CDR3 loop: CASSPRGWTEAFF. The CDR3 DNA reads as TGTGCCAGCTCACCCCGGGGGTGGACTGAAGCTTTCTTT. Looking up the rest from reference TRBV18 and TRBJ1-1 gives the full variable domain: NAGVMQNPRHLVRRRGQEARLRCSPMKGHSHVYWYRQLPEEGLKFMVYLQKENIIDESGMPKERFSAEFPKEGPSILRIQQVVRGDSAAYFCASSPRGWTEAFFGQGTRLTVV.

This chain links TRBV9 with TRBJ1-6, with TRBD1 matching 7 bases. The CDR3 spans 14 residues. Germline CDR1 and CDR2: SGDLS and YYNGEE. V lost 3 bases and J lost 7; bases outside the gene matches: 4. The CDR3 DNA follows: TGTGCCAGCAGCGCAGGGGGTGGCAATTCACCCCTCCACTTT. Translated: CASSAGGGNSPLHF.

The genes are TRBV5-1 and TRBJ2-7; TRBD2 matches at 10 bases. The V gene end was trimmed by 2 bases and the J gene end by 0 bases; junction bases not matched to a gene: 5. Germline CDR1 is SGHRS and CDR2 is YFSETQ. This CDR3 comprises 16 residues. The CDR3 protein is CASSLTSGALSYEQYF. In DNA form, the CDR3 reads TGCGCCAGCAGCTTAACTAGCGGGGCCCTCTCCTACGAGCAGTACTTC.

CDR3 DNA sequence: TGTGCCACCCACAGGGATGGTATGGGGCTGGGGGAGCAGTACTTC. Its protein is CATHRDGMGLGEQYF. This chain connects TRBV6-1 to TRBJ2-7; TRBD1 might be the D (6 bases). From germline, CDR1 is MNHNS and CDR2 SASEGT. This CDR3 is built from 15 residues. V was clipped by 10 bases and J by 7 bases, with 26 bases between them.

This rearrangement joins TRBV27 to TRBJ1-6; TRBD1 is a possible D gene (5 bases). Trimming removed 6 bases at V and 8 bases at J, with 14 bases between. The CDR3 runs to 14 residues. The germline V gene has CDR1 MNHEY and CDR2 SMNVEV (reference sequence). Here the CDR3 DNA reads TGTGCCAGCAGATACAAGGGGCCGGATTCACCCCTCCACTTT. Amino acid sequence: CASRYKGPDSPLHF.